The next 24 T cell receptor beta chains were all read from a single sample in a study of control samples from healthy donors and cancer patients (dated by TCRdb to between 2020 and 2021). The library came from the immunoSEQ multiplex PCR assay. Drawn from immuneACCESS, this table holds only the in-frame rearrangements with V and J called that TCRdb kept. Clones are partly lost; checked studies trace under half to an unresolved V gene and leave the rest unexplained. The sample yields about 54,000 clones; around 97% were counted once. 1.5% to 2% of the sample is in the top ten clones. Sample: blood. The receptors stem from a woman aged 25 to 39 in good health.

The rearrangement uses TRBV5-4 and TRBJ2-7; 13 bases fit TRBD2. Trimming cost V 3 bases and J 3 bases; bases outside gene matches: 6. The germline V gene encodes CDR1 SGHNT and CDR2 YYREEE (reference sequence). The CDR3 length is 16 residues. This CDR3 is CASSSGLAGAVYEQYF. The CDR3 nucleotides are TGTGCCAGCAGCTCCGGACTAGCGGGAGCGGTCTACGAGCAGTACTTC.

V gene TRBV5-1 combines with J gene TRBJ2-7, with TRBD1 identical over 8 bases. The trim removed 3 bases at V and 8 bases at J, leaving 10 bases unmatched. Germline V gene data show CDR1 as SGHRS and CDR2 as YFSETQ. The CDR3 sequence is 14 residues long. In DNA, the CDR3 is TGCGCCAGCAGCTCTGACAGGGGACCCTTGAAGCAGTACTTC. Amino acids: CASSSDRGPLKQYF.

J is TRBJ1-4 and V is TRBV9; D perhaps matches TRBD1 (6 bases). CDR1 and CDR2 (germline): SGDLS, YYNGEE. The CDR3 has 15 residues. V was pared by 0 bases and J by 7 bases, with 13 bases between. In DNA form, the CDR3 reads TGTGCCAGCAGCGTAGTAGGGGGAGTCGCTGAAAAACTGTTTTTT. Its translation: CASSVVGGVAEKLFF.

The chain recombines TRBV28 with TRBJ1-5; D remains ambiguous. CDR3 size: 13 residues. Germline CDR1 MDHEN, CDR2 SYDVKM. V was clipped by 6 bases and J by 4 bases, with 10 bases between them. The CDR3 loop is CASSPPPNQPQHF. The CDR3 DNA reads TGTGCCAGCAGCCCTCCCCCGAATCAGCCCCAGCATTTT.

CDR3 sequence reads: CAWRLSTGGSAGSPLHF. The CDR3 nucleotides read TGTGCCTGGAGACTTTCGACAGGGGGATCAGCCGGATCACCCCTCCACTTT. The chain links TRBV30 to TRBJ1-6; 9 nucleotides match TRBD1. V gave up 3 bases and J gave up 10 bases; unmatched junction bases: 16. This CDR3 spans 17 amino acids. The germline V gene has CDR1 GTSNPN and CDR2 SVGIG (reference sequence).

The chain has TRBV29-1 and TRBJ1-4; 7 bases agree with TRBD1. CDR3 length: 14 residues. Germline CDR1 SQVTM, CDR2 ANQGSEA. After removal of 6 bases from V and 7 bases from J, the junction contained 11 bases not matched to a gene. CDR3 in amino acids: CSVGGGGSGEKLFF. The DNA for the CDR3 is TGCAGCGTAGGGGGAGGGGGCTCTGGTGAAAAACTGTTTTTT.

The rearrangement links TRBV2 to TRBJ2-1; D not resolved. The CDR3 length is 13 residues. The germline CDR1 and CDR2 sequences are SNHLY and FYNNEI. Trimming removed 3 bases at V and 6 bases at J, with 9 bases between. CDR3 residues: CASSDPSPNEQFF. DNA for the CDR3: TGTGCCAGCAGTGACCCCTCCCCCAATGAGCAGTTCTTC.

Concerning this clone itself: Other DNA sequences in this sample translate to the same CDR3. This chain uses TRBV6-6 with TRBJ1-6, with 8 bases identical to TRBD1. Unmatched junction bases numbered 1, after V lost 2 bases and J lost 4 bases. The CDR3 has 15 amino acids. Germline CDR1 MNHNY, CDR2 SVGAGI (reference sequence). The CDR3 region is CASSYGQGYNSPLHF. The CDR3 bases are TGTGCCAGCAGTTACGGACAGGGTTATAATTCACCCCTCCACTTT.

The gene calls are TRBV28 and TRBJ1-5; 7 bases line up with TRBD1. The CDR3 is made up of 13 amino acids. J lost 1 base, V lost 9 bases, and 3 bases had no gene match. The V gene's germline CDR1 is MDHEN and CDR2 SYDVKM. This CDR3 reads CASGTASNQPQHF. CDR3 coding DNA: TGTGCCAGTGGGACAGCGAGCAATCAGCCCCAGCATTTT.

Here the CDR3 reads CASNSPEREGLEYNEQFF. The CDR3 coding sequence is TGTGCCAGCAACTCCCCGGAGCGGGAGGGCCTCGAGTATAATGAGCAGTTCTTC. This chain connects TRBV16 to TRBJ2-1; 10 positions match TRBD2. Germline lookup yields CDR1 KGHSY and CDR2 FQNENV. J lost 7 bases, V lost 7 bases, and 19 bases had no gene match. The CDR3 extends over 18 amino acids.

V gene TRBV28 combines with J gene TRBJ2-1, with 13 nucleotides matching TRBD2. CDR1 is MDHEN, CDR2 SYDVKM, per germline. V gave up 5 bases and J gave up 0 bases; unmatched junction bases: 1. The CDR3 covers 16 residues. CDR3 nucleotides: TGTGCCAGCAGTCGGACTAGCGGGAGCTCCTACAATGAGCAGTTCTTC. Its translation is CASSRTSGSSYNEQFF.

The sample holds one count of this clone. The J gene is TRBJ2-1, the V gene TRBV12-3 or TRBV12-4; D ambiguous. V lost 5 bases and J lost 9, with 14 bases in between. This CDR3 comprises 13 residues. The CDR3 protein is CASSPGPRGEQFF. As DNA, the CDR3 is TGTGCCAGCAGTCCCGGGCCTAGAGGTGAGCAGTTCTTC.

In its sample, this clone was seen once. Within the sample, other DNA sequences also encode this same CDR3. V gene TRBV27 combines with J gene TRBJ2-1, with 11 bases that match TRBD2. The CDR3 covers 13 residues. V was pared by 8 bases and J by 5 bases, with 2 bases of the junction left unmatched. Germline values: CDR1 MNHEY, CDR2 SMNVEV (reference sequence). CDR3 residues: CASGTSGNNEQFF. Here the CDR3 DNA reads TGTGCCAGCGGGACTAGCGGCAACAATGAGCAGTTCTTC.

The chain uses TRBV7-2 and TRBJ2-1; 13 bases line up with TRBD2. The ends lost 1 base at V and 9 bases at J; junction bases unmatched: 3. The CDR3 extends over 15 amino acids. Germline V gene lookup returns CDR1 SGHTA and CDR2 FQGNSA. Here the CDR3 reads CASSLGLAGGGEQFF. The CDR3 DNA sequence: TGTGCCAGCAGCTTAGGACTAGCGGGAGGAGGTGAGCAGTTCTTC.

The chain uses TRBV28 and TRBJ1-6, with TRBD1 as a possible D gene (6 bases). V gave up 8 bases and J gave up 5 bases, with 22 bases separating them. Germline values: CDR1 MDHEN, CDR2 SYDVKM. The CDR3 sequence is 17 residues long. CDR3 sequence reads: CASESPDRDTNNSPLHF. CDR3 bases: TGTGCCAGCGAATCCCCTGACCGGGACACAAATAATTCACCCCTCCACTTT.

This clone was seen more than once but under ten times. The V call is TRBV6-4, the J call TRBJ2-3; D is undetermined. The germline gives CDR1 MRHNA, CDR2 SNTAGT. CDR3 size: 13 residues. V was trimmed by 8 bases and J by 0 bases, leaving 9 bases between them. The CDR3 here is CASAEASTDTQYF. The DNA of the CDR3 is TGTGCCAGCGCGGAAGCAAGCACAGATACGCAGTATTTT.

The J gene is TRBJ1-6, the V gene TRBV5-6, with unresolved D. V shed 0 bases and J shed 5 bases, with 6 bases lying between them. Germline assignment: CDR1 SGHDT and CDR2 YYEEEE. This CDR3 region has 14 residues. The CDR3 DNA reads as TGTGCCAGCAGCTTGGGCGGAAATAATTCACCCCTCCACTTT. Protein product: CASSLGGNNSPLHF. The full variable domain, its missing parts supplied by reference TRBV5-6 and TRBJ1-6, is DAGVTQSPTHLIKTRGQQVTLRCSPKSGHDTVSWYQQALGQGPQFIFQYYEEEERQRGNFPDRFSGHQFPNYSSELNVNALLLGDSALYLCASSLGGNNSPLHFGNGTRLTVT.

This chain links TRBV5-6 with TRBJ2-1; D is unclear. Germline CDR1 is SGHDT and CDR2 is YYEEEE. The CDR3 is made up of 15 amino acids. The germline V and J ends were trimmed by 0 bases and 0 bases, with 7 bases remaining between them. Written as DNA, the CDR3 is TGTGCCAGCAGCTTGGGCCAGATCTCCTACAATGAGCAGTTCTTC. Its protein product is CASSLGQISYNEQFF.

This rearrangement joins TRBV9 to TRBJ2-1, with no clear D. The V and J ends lost 1 base and 2 bases respectively, with 10 bases between them. The CDR3 extends over 15 amino acids. Germline V CDR1 and CDR2: SGDLS, YYNGEE. The CDR3 is CASSVIGYPYNEQFF. In nucleotides, the CDR3 is TGTGCCAGCAGCGTAATAGGGTACCCCTACAATGAGCAGTTCTTC. The whole variable domain, filled in from reference TRBV9 and TRBJ2-1, reads DSGVTQTPKHLITATGQRVTLRCSPRSGDLSVYWYQQSLDQGLQFLIQYYNGEERAKGNILERFSAQQFPDLHSELNLSSLELGDSALYFCASSVIGYPYNEQFFGPGTRLTVL.

The gene calls are TRBV11-2 and TRBJ1-3, with TRBD1 as a possible D gene (5 bases). The CDR3 is 15 residues long. Trimming cost V 5 bases and J 3 bases, with 14 bases left between them. The V gene's germline CDR1 is SGHAT and CDR2 FQNNGV. CDR3 residues: CASSVGAAYGNTIYF. The CDR3 DNA follows: TGTGCCAGCAGCGTAGGGGCCGCGTATGGAAACACCATATATTTT.

The V gene is TRBV7-6, the J gene TRBJ2-1; tentative D call: TRBD1 (6 bases). CDR1 is SGHVS, CDR2 FNYEAQ, per germline. The CDR3 length is 16 residues. Deletions cut 5 bases from V and 6 bases from J, with 20 bases between. DNA of the CDR3: TGTGCCAGCAGCCCGGGTGGACAGCGGACCCCCAATGAGCAGTTCTTC. Translated: CASSPGGQRTPNEQFF.

This clone has just a few counts. The chain links TRBV5-6 to TRBJ2-1, with D hard to call. Trimming shortened V by 0 bases and J by 4 bases, and 5 bases separated the two germline ends. The CDR3 contains 13 residues. Germline V gives CDR1 SGHDT, CDR2 YYEEEE. The chain's CDR3 is CASSLDVYNEQFF. The DNA for the CDR3 is TGTGCCAGCAGCTTGGACGTTTACAATGAGCAGTTCTTC.

The chain employs TRBV2 and TRBJ1-5; D unresolved. Trimming left V 4 bases short and J 1 base short, with 11 bases between. Germline V CDR1 and CDR2: SNHLY, FYNNEI. The CDR3 runs to 15 residues. CDR3 bases: TGTGCCAGCAGTGTGGCAGAGAACAGCAATCAGCCCCAGCATTTT. Translation gives CASSVAENSNQPQHF.

The chain employs TRBV28 and TRBJ2-2, with a tentative D call TRBD2 (5 bases). Deletions cut 6 bases from V and 3 bases from J, with 17 bases between. CDR1 MDHEN and CDR2 SYDVKM come from the germline V gene. The CDR3 is 16 amino acids. The CDR3 region has the DNA TGTGCCAGCAGCCCCCCGAGCCCAGCGGACACCGGGGAGCTGTTTTTT. This gives the protein CASSPPSPADTGELFF.